The following is a T cell receptor (beta chain) sequence with its context. Produced via immunoSEQ multiplex PCR; TCRdb's table is partial and in-frame only. The top ten hold about 0.63% of the sample, which has around 70,000 clones, 94% seen once. CDR1 SGHRS and CDR2 YFSETQ come from the germline V gene. V was cut by 1 base and J by 0 bases, with 13 bases left in between. This CDR3 is built from 16 residues. The data were taken from a study of cytomegalovirus exposure and HLA in healthy donors. The sequencing input was PBMCs. The chain carries TRBV5-1 and TRBJ1-2, with D possibly being TRBD1 (6 bases). This clonotype originated in a woman aged 18-35 years in good health and CMV-seronegative. CDR3 residues: CASSLTGTNSNYGYTF. CDR3 DNA sequence: TGCGCCAGCAGCTTGACCGGGACAAATTCTAACTATGGCTACACCTTC.